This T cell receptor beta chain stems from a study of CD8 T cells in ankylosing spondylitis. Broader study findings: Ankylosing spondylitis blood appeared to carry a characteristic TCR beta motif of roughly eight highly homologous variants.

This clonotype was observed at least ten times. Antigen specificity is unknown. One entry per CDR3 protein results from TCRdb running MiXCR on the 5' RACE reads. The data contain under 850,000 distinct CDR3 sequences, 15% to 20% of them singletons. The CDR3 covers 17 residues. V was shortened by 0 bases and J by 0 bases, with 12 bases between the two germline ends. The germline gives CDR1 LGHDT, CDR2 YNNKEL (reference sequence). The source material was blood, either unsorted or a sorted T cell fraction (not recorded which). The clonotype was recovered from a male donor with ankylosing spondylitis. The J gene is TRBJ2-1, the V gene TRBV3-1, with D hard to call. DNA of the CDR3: TGTGCCAGCAGCCAAGAGACTGCGCGAACCTCCTACAATGAGCAGTTCTTC. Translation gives CASSQETARTSYNEQFF.